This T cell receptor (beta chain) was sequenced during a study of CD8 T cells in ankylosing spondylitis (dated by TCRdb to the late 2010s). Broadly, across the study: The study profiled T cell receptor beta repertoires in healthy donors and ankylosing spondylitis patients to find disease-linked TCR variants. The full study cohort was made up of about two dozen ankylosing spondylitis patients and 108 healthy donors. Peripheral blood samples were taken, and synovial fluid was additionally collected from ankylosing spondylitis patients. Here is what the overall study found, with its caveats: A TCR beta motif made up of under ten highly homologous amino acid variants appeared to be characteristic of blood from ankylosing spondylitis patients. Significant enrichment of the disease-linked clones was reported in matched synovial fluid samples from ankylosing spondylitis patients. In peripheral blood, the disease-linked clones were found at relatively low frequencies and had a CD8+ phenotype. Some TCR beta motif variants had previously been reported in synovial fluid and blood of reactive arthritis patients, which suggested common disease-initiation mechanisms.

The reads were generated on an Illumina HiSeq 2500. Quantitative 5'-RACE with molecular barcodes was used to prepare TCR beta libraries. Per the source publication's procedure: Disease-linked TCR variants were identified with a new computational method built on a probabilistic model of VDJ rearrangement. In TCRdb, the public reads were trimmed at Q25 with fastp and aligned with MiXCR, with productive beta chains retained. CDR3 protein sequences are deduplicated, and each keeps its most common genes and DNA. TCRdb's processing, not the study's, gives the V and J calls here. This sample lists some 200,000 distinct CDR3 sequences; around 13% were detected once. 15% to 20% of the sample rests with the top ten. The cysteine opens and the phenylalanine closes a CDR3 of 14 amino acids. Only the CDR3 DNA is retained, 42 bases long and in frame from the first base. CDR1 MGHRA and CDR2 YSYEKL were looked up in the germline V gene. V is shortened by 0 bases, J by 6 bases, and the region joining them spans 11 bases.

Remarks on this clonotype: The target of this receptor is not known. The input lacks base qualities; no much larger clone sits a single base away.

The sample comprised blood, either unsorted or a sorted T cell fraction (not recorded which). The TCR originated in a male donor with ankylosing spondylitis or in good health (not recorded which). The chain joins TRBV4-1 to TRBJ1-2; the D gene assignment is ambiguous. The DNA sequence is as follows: TGCGCCAGCAGCCAAGAGCCGGTTGTCGATGGCTACACCTTC. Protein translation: CASSQEPVVDGYTF.